The rows below give T cell receptor beta chains drawn from one sample of a study of blood T cell repertoires in COVID-19. The repertoire was sequenced with immunoSEQ multiplex PCR; TCRdb's copy has only in-frame clones and lacks some. This sample has 400,000 or so clones; around 90% occur once, and the top ten carry around 3%. Sequencing input: peripheral blood. The receptors originated from a human donor in a cohort sampled during active COVID-19. The CDR3 runs from the conserved cysteine through the conserved F or W. A D gene is named only where the DNA matches it firmly. The listing skips clone size in some rows; elsewhere it reads once, few, many or a size class.

TRBV19	.	TRBJ2-3	.	CASSMSGLTDTQYF	TGTGCCAGTAGTATGTCAGGTCTCACAGATACGCAGTATTTT
TRBV6-5	.	TRBJ2-2	.	CASRIGSTPGELFF	TGTGCCAGCAGAATAGGGAGTACTCCCGGGGAGCTGTTTTTT
TRBV2	.	TRBJ1-4	.	CASRAGKGEKLFF	TGTGCCAGCAGGGCGGGGAAAGGAGAAAAACTGTTTTTT
TRBV7-3	.	TRBJ2-1	.	CASSPQGMEQFF	TGTGCCAGCAGCCCCCAGGGAATGGAGCAGTTCTTC
TRBV7-3	.	TRBJ2-2	.	CASSPRGPPHTGELFF	TGTGCCAGCAGCCCCAGGGGTCCTCCTCACACCGGGGAGCTGTTTTTT
TRBV3-1/TRBV3-2	.	TRBJ1-4	.	CASSQPHETNEKLFF	TGTGCCAGCAGCCAGCCCCATGAGACTAATGAAAAACTGTTTTTT
TRBV11-2	.	TRBJ1-4	.	CASSLGRGAATNEKLFF	TGTGCCAGCAGCTTGGGTAGGGGTGCGGCAACTAATGAAAAACTGTTTTTT
TRBV24-1	.	TRBJ2-7	TRBD2	CATSELAGAYEQYF	TGTGCCACCAGTGAGTTAGCGGGAGCCTACGAGCAGTACTTC
TRBV5-4	.	TRBJ1-4	TRBD1	CASSTGQGASEKLFF	TGTGCCAGCAGCACTGGACAGGGGGCAAGTGAAAAACTGTTTTTT
TRBV19	.	TRBJ1-2	TRBD1	CASRDRSSNYGYTF	TGTGCCAGTCGGGACAGGAGTTCTAACTATGGCTACACCTTC
TRBV7-9	.	TRBJ1-2	.	CASSPGHRAYGYTF	TGTGCCAGCAGCCCGGGCCACAGGGCCTATGGCTACACCTTC
TRBV12-5	few	TRBJ2-7	TRBD2	CASGLRLAGGPHEQYF	TGTGCTAGTGGTTTGCGGCTAGCGGGGGGGCCCCACGAGCAGTACTTC
TRBV30	.	TRBJ1-2	.	CAWMRGGYGYTF	TGTGCCTGGATGAGGGGGGGATACGGCTACACCTTC
TRBV25-1	.	TRBJ1-2	TRBD1	CASSVAGGLANYGYTF	TGTGCCAGCAGTGTGGCAGGGGGATTAGCTAACTATGGCTACACCTTC
TRBV5-5	.	TRBJ2-3	TRBD2	CASSPGLAVVTDTQYF	TGTGCCAGCAGTCCTGGACTAGCGGTGGTCACAGATACGCAGTATTTT
TRBV6-6	.	TRBJ2-5	.	CASSYSFDGRGETQYF	TGTGCCAGCAGTTACTCGTTTGACGGTCGGGGGGAGACCCAGTACTTC
TRBV4-1	.	TRBJ1-5	.	CASSQGGGGQPQHF	TGCGCCAGCAGCCAAGGGGGGGGCGGACAGCCCCAGCATTTT
TRBV27	.	TRBJ2-3	.	CASSPGDSTDTQYF	TGTGCCAGCAGTCCGGGGGACAGCACAGATACGCAGTATTTT
TRBV19	few	TRBJ1-2	TRBD1	CASSIGGQASNYGYTF	TGTGCCAGTAGTATAGGGGGACAGGCCTCTAACTATGGCTACACCTTC
TRBV10-1	.	TRBJ2-1	.	CATLGLRSIEGNEQFF	TGCGCCACCCTGGGACTGAGATCTATTGAGGGCAATGAGCAGTTCTTC
TRBV14	.	TRBJ2-2	.	CASNQFGGRTGELFF	TGTGCCAGCAATCAGTTCGGGGGTAGGACCGGGGAGCTGTTTTTT
TRBV4-1	once	TRBJ2-7	TRBD1	CASSPMQGANNEQYF	TGCGCCAGCAGCCCAATGCAGGGGGCTAATAACGAGCAGTACTTC
TRBV20-1	.	TRBJ2-1	.	CSASQGGDEQFF	TGCAGTGCTAGTCAAGGGGGGGATGAGCAGTTCTTC
TRBV29-1	.	TRBJ1-1	TRBD1	CSVERGQLISEAFF	TGCAGCGTTGAACGGGGACAGCTGATCTCTGAAGCTTTCTTT
TRBV5-1	.	TRBJ2-7	.	CASSLEAGEPHEQYF	TGCGCCAGCAGCTTGGAGGCAGGGGAGCCGCACGAGCAGTACTTC
TRBV3-1/TRBV3-2	.	TRBJ2-7	TRBD2	CASSQEYGGGAGEQYF	TGTGCCAGCAGCCAAGAGTACGGCGGGGGGGCGGGCGAGCAGTACTTC